The 13 T cell receptor beta chains reported below all come from one sample, sequenced in a study of regulatory T cells in long-lasting Graves disease. Time point defined: persistent/refractory GD, antithyroid drugs over 5 years with positive TRAb. Extracted RNA from PBMCs served as the source of the TCR library. Library construction for TCR beta used iRepertoire HTBI primers and Arm-PCR of CDR3 regions. TCRdb called the multiplex PCR reads again in MiXCR, with one record for every CDR3 protein. This sample has about 450,000 distinct CDR3 sequences; around a quarter occur once, and the top ten carry about 26%. Sequenced material: peripheral blood mononuclear cells (PBMCs), taken when the disease was refractory, from a patient treated with antithyroid drugs. These receptor sequences come from a female donor with Graves disease.

At least ten counts were recorded for this clonotype. This rearrangement joins TRBV7-9 to TRBJ1-3; D ambiguous. There are 16 residues in the CDR3. CDR1 is SEHNR and CDR2 is FQNEAQ in the germline V gene (reference sequence). V was pared by 4 bases and J by 0 bases, with 13 bases between. Written as DNA, the CDR3 is TGTGCCAGCAGCTCGCCAGACGCCCTCTCTGGAAACACCATATATTTT. Translated: CASSSPDALSGNTIYF.

This clonotype was seen a handful of times. This chain uses TRBV13 with TRBJ1-4; D unresolved. CDR3 length: 15 amino acids. The germline V gene has CDR1 PRHDT and CDR2 FYEKMQ (reference sequence). Trimming took off 5 bases at V and 3 bases at J, with 13 bases between the two ends. This CDR3 is CASSHATLSNEKLFF. The CDR3 DNA follows: TGTGCCAGCAGCCACGCCACTCTCTCTAATGAAAAACTGTTTTTT.

The chain is built from TRBV11-2 and TRBJ2-5; no clear D gene. This CDR3 has 14 residues. Germline CDR1 SGHAT, CDR2 FQNNGV. V lost 11 bases to trimming and J lost 2 bases, with 18 bases between them. This CDR3 reads CAWSVRANQETQYF. The DNA for the CDR3 is TGTGCCTGGAGTGTTAGGGCCAATCAAGAGACCCAGTACTTC.

J is TRBJ2-3 and V is TRBV4-2, with D hard to call. This CDR3 contains 15 residues. The germline V gene encodes CDR1 LGHNA and CDR2 YNFKEQ. Trimming took off 3 bases at V and 2 bases at J, with 12 bases between the two ends. CDR3 nucleotides: TGTGCCAGCAGCCAGGAGAGGCTAACCACAGATACGCAGTATTTT. This translates into CASSQERLTTDTQYF.

This clonotype turned up a few times. The J gene is TRBJ1-5, the V gene TRBV5-1; 7 bases are shared with TRBD1. Germline V CDR1 and CDR2: SGHRS, YFSETQ. The CDR3 has 15 amino acids. V gave up 0 bases and J gave up 6 bases; unmatched junction bases: 6. The chain's CDR3 is CASSLGPQGTQPQHF. The DNA of the CDR3 is TGCGCCAGCAGCTTGGGACCACAGGGGACTCAGCCCCAGCATTTT.

This clonotype was picked up a small number of times. The chain recombines TRBV20-1 with TRBJ1-5; D not resolved. From germline, CDR1 is DFQATT and CDR2 SNEGSKA (reference sequence). Trimming removed 7 bases at V and 0 bases at J, with 16 bases between. CDR3 size: 15 residues. The CDR3 reads CSGVKTTDSNQPQHF. The CDR3 nucleotides read TGCAGTGGGGTCAAAACCACGGATAGCAATCAGCCCCAGCATTTT.

This clonotype was seen more than once but under ten times. The junction does not match germline at one end; this may be a read error. The J gene is TRBJ2-7, the V gene TRBV11-2; 10 positions match TRBD2. This CDR3 region has 15 residues. Germline V lookup: CDR1 SGHAT, CDR2 FQNNGV. The CDR3 nucleotides are TGTGCCAGCAGCTTAACTAGCGGGAACTCCTACGAGCAGCACTTC. Encoded protein: CASSLTSGNSYEQHF. The full variable domain, with the rest looked up from reference TRBV11-2 and TRBJ2-7, is EAGVAQSPRYKIIEKRQSVAFWCNPISGHATLYWYQQILGQGPKLLIQFQNNGVVDDSQLPKDRFSAERLKGVDSTLKIQPAKLEDSAVYLCASSLTSGNSYEQHFGPGTRLTVT.

The V and J genes are TRBV9 and TRBJ2-7, with D perhaps given as TRBD1 or TRBD2 (5 bases each). CDR1 is SGDLS, CDR2 YYNGEE, per germline. V shed 2 bases and J shed 3 bases, with 12 bases lying between them. CDR3 length: 14 amino acids. The DNA of the CDR3 is TGTGCCAGCAGCGTCGGGACGGGTTTCTACGAGCAGTACTTC. It is translated as CASSVGTGFYEQYF.

CDR3 coding DNA: TGCAGCGTTGTTATCCCCAGGAGGACCTACGAGCAGTACTTC. Translating it yields CSVVIPRRTYEQYF. This chain connects TRBV29-1 to TRBJ2-7; tentatively, D is TRBD2 (5 bases). The ends were cut back, 4 bases at V and 2 bases at J, with 15 bases in the middle. The CDR3 sequence is 14 residues long. Germline V gene data show CDR1 as SQVTM and CDR2 as ANQGSEA.

This clonotype has only a few counts. The chain's CDR3 is CASSFLAVIGGELFF. Here the CDR3 DNA reads TGTGCCAGCAGTTTCTTGGCGGTGATTGGGGGGGAGCTGTTTTTT. The genes are TRBV28 and TRBJ2-2; no definite D call. In germline, CDR1 is MDHEN, CDR2 SYDVKM. Trimming took off 3 bases at V and 8 bases at J, with 16 bases between the two ends. The CDR3 consists of 15 residues.

This clonotype was seen a few times. The chain couples TRBV7-2 to TRBJ2-5, with TRBD1 matching over 8 bases. The V segment lost 2 bases and the J segment 2 bases; nucleotides outside the gene matches: 4. This CDR3 is 15 amino acids long. Germline V gives CDR1 SGHTA, CDR2 FQGNSA. CDR3 region: CASSLMGQAQETQYF. The CDR3 DNA reads as TGTGCCAGCAGCTTAATGGGACAGGCTCAAGAGACCCAGTACTTC.

Many counts were recorded for this clonotype. The chain employs TRBV7-9 and TRBJ2-5, with D uncertain. The CDR3 is made up of 14 amino acids. Germline V lookup: CDR1 SEHNR, CDR2 FQNEAQ (reference sequence). V was shortened by 3 bases and J by 5 bases, with 13 bases between the two germline ends. The CDR3 nucleotides read TGTGCCAGCAGCTTCGGAACCGCCAGGGAGACCCAGTACTTC. As protein: CASSFGTARETQYF.

V and J are TRBV6-2 or TRBV6-3 and TRBJ2-1; D may be TRBD2 (5 bases). The CDR3 has 15 amino acids. Trimming shortened V by 6 bases and J by 3 bases, and 15 bases separated the two germline ends. Germline CDR1 MNHEY, CDR2 SVGEGT. In DNA form, the CDR3 reads TGTGCCAGCAGCCCACGACCGGGAAACTACAATGAGCAGTTCTTC. Amino acids: CASSPRPGNYNEQFF.